What follows describes a single TCR beta chain. The antigen remains undetermined. This specimen comes from a study of T cell responses to AZD1222 COVID-19 vaccine. Findings and limits, study-wide: Recipients of AZD1222 seropositive at baseline numbered only 6 or 7. Spike-spanning, vaccine-associated CD4 TCRs were dominant at 160-218 and 743-854. Clonal diversity may have been underestimated in mostly white British donors.

Data came from immunoSEQ multiplex PCR; TCRdb stores just in-frame clones and leaves some out. In the table there are 100,000 or so clones, roughly 92% of which are singletons. There are 14 residues in the CDR3. CDR1 is MNHEY, CDR2 SVGEGT, per germline. Trimming took 2 bases from V and 5 from J, leaving 10 bases between them. This TCR was sampled from an adult in good health. V usage is TRBV6-2 or TRBV6-3 and J usage is TRBJ1-5; a possible D gene is TRBD1 (5 bases). The specimen comprised peripheral blood, sampled on day 0 of AZD1222 vaccination. The CDR3 bases are TGTGCCAGCAGTTACAGGGGACCCTATCAGCCCCAGCATTTT. As protein: CASSYRGPYQPQHF.